The entry below describes one T cell receptor (beta chain). What it binds is unknown. Produced via immunoSEQ multiplex PCR; TCRdb's table is partial and in-frame only. The table shows about 51,000 clones, with approximately 83% occurring only once. At baseline, cycle 4 day 1, and cycle 7 day 1, blood was sampled. The record originates from a study of OX40 agonist ivuxolimab in advanced cancers. Study background: People who had prior anti-PD-1, anti-PD-L1 or anti-CTLA-4 therapy could take part, and approximately 44% had some. Whole-study results and caveats: CD8+ T cells were the subset that, on average, had more expanded clones than CD4+.

This CDR3 spans 15 amino acids. The V gene lost 4 bases and the J gene lost 4 bases, with 14 bases spanning the gap. The V gene's germline CDR1 is MNHNS and CDR2 SASEGT. The origin of this receptor is an adult with an advanced solid tumor such as melanoma, head and neck, liver or kidney cancer. This material consisted of CD4+ or CD8+ T cells sorted from blood, taken in a trial of the OX40 agonist ivuxolimab. The rearrangement joins TRBV6-1 to TRBJ2-1; D perhaps matches TRBD1 (6 bases). The CDR3 loop reads CASSVVGTQYNEQFF. As DNA, the CDR3 is TGTGCCAGCAGTGTTGTCGGGACACAGTACAATGAGCAGTTCTTC.